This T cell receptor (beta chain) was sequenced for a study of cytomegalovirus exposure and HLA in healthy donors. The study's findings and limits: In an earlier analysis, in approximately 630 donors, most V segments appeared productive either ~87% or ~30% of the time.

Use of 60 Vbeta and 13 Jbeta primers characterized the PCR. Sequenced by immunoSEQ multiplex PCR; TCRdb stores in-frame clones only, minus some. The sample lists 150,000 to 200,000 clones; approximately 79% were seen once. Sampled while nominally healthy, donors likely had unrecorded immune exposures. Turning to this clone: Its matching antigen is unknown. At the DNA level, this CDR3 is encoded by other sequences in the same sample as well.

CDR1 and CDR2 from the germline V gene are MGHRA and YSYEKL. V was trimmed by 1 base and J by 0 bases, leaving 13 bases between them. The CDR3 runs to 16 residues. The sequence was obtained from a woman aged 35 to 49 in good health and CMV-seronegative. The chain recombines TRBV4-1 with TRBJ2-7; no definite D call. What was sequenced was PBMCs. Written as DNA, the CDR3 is TGCGCCAGCAGCCAAGTAGCTCCGGTACGCTCCTACGAGCAGTACTTC. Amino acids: CASSQVAPVRSYEQYF.